This T cell receptor beta chain was documented in a study of glioma-infiltrating T cells after dendritic cell vaccination. The overall study: Between the early 2000s and the early 2010s, patients got autologous tumor lysate-pulsed dendritic cell vaccines. Findings and caveats of the study: TCR clonality showed no direct relationship with survival.

As to this clone: Its antigen is unidentified.

Per the germline V gene, CDR1 is MNHNS and CDR2 is SASEGT. Trimming took off 1 base at V and 7 bases at J, with 11 bases between the two ends. The CDR3 sequence is 15 residues long. Repertoires were generated with immunoSEQ multiplex PCR, while TCRdb's copy carries only in-frame clones and drops some. The sample consists of about 90,000 clones, 80% to 85% of them appearing once. The time point is: after dendritic cell vaccination, including at tumor progression/relapse. Selection required adequate fresh-frozen tumor tissue plus more than two years' survival data. This TCR was recovered from a human donor with glioblastoma. Sequenced here: blood, sampled after dendritic cell vaccination. V gene TRBV6-1 combines with J gene TRBJ1-6; D might be TRBD1 (6 bases). CDR3 coding DNA: TGTGCCAGCAGTGAAGGGGCAGGGGAAAATTCACCCCTCCACTTT. Encoded protein: CASSEGAGENSPLHF.